The 10 T cell receptor beta chains reported below all come from one sample, sequenced in a study of blood T cell repertoires in COVID-19. The data were produced by immunoSEQ multiplex PCR, yet TCRdb's version contains in-frame clones alone and is incomplete. The sample has some 170,000 clones; roughly three quarters are singletons. Sequencing was carried out using peripheral blood. The receptors derive from a woman in her forties or fifties with active or convalescent COVID-19.

The CDR3 DNA reads TGTGCCAGCAGTTCACAGGCTCACTACGAGCAGTACTTC. Its protein product is CASSSQAHYEQYF. This chain connects TRBV27 to TRBJ2-7; D possibly corresponds to TRBD1 (5 bases). CDR1 and CDR2 (germline): MNHEY, SMNVEV (reference sequence). Trimming shortened V by 4 bases and J by 3 bases, and 10 bases separated the two germline ends. CDR3 length: 13 residues.

This chain joins TRBV3-1 (or the pseudogene TRBV3-2) and TRBJ1-1; D gene unclear. The CDR3 loop spans 12 amino acids. V lost 4 bases to trimming and J lost 7 bases, with 10 bases between them. CDR1 and CDR2 from the germline V gene are LGHDT and YNNKEL (reference sequence). This CDR3 is CASSPQAREAFF. The CDR3 coding sequence is TGTGCCAGCAGCCCCCAGGCCCGTGAAGCTTTCTTT.

The rearrangement joins TRBV6-5 to TRBJ2-5, with D possibly matching TRBD1 (5 bases). This CDR3 has 14 amino acids. The V and J ends lost 6 bases and 1 base respectively, with 12 bases between them. The germline gives CDR1 MNHEY, CDR2 SVGAGI. The CDR3 DNA follows: TGTGCCAGCAGCCCCCGGCAGGGCCAAGAGACCCAGTACTTC. Protein product: CASSPRQGQETQYF.

The genes are TRBV9 and TRBJ2-7; 7 bases are a match to TRBD2. Germline V gene data show CDR1 as SGDLS and CDR2 as YYNGEE. Unmatched junction bases numbered 7, after V lost 0 bases and J lost 4 bases. The CDR3 totals 15 residues. CDR3: CASSVGERDSYEQYF. CDR3 bases: TGTGCCAGCAGCGTAGGTGAGCGGGACTCTTACGAGCAGTACTTC.

The chain recombines TRBV7-2 with TRBJ1-1; 7 nucleotides match TRBD1. This CDR3 has 16 residues. The V segment lost 4 bases and the J segment 1 base; nucleotides outside the gene matches: 9. Germline V lookup: CDR1 SGHTA, CDR2 FQGNSA. This CDR3 is CASSYKTGTANTEAFF. In DNA, the CDR3 is TGTGCCAGCAGCTACAAAACCGGGACAGCGAACACTGAAGCTTTCTTT.

This clone was seen more than once but under ten times. The gene calls are TRBV6-6 and TRBJ2-3; D is undetermined. Per the germline V gene, CDR1 is MNHNY and CDR2 is SVGAGI (reference sequence). V dropped 6 bases and J dropped 0 bases, with 13 bases sitting between them. The CDR3 extends over 15 amino acids. This chain's CDR3 is CASSTTGSSTDTQYF. DNA for the CDR3: TGTGCCAGCAGCACAACGGGTTCTAGCACAGATACGCAGTATTTT.

The chain links TRBV28 to TRBJ1-1; D gene uncertain. Trimming shortened V by 7 bases and J by 3 bases, and 15 bases separated the two germline ends. The CDR3 sequence is 14 residues long. Germline V gene sequence: CDR1 MDHEN, CDR2 SYDVKM. CDR3 amino acids: CASTSRITDTEAFF. CDR3 DNA: TGTGCCAGCACCTCCAGGATTACGGACACTGAAGCTTTCTTT.

This clone was picked up one time. This chain joins TRBV12-3 or TRBV12-4 and TRBJ1-2; D remains ambiguous. V was clipped by 6 bases and J by 0 bases, with 8 bases between them. The CDR3 has 13 amino acids. The CDR3 DNA sequence: TGTGCCAGCAGCCCGACTACTAACTATGGCTACACCTTC. Translating it yields CASSPTTNYGYTF.

The rearrangement joins TRBV4-3 to TRBJ2-1, with 8 bases fitting TRBD2. The CDR3 sequence is 17 residues long. With V trimmed by 0 bases and J by 8 bases, 12 bases remained unmatched. CDR1 and CDR2 (germline): LGHNA, YSLEER. The CDR3 is CASSQESPGLVRDEQFF. CDR3 DNA sequence: TGCGCCAGCAGCCAAGAATCACCGGGACTAGTCCGCGATGAGCAGTTCTTC.

This rearrangement joins TRBV19 to TRBJ2-3; 10 bases are shared with TRBD2. Germline loops: CDR1 LNHDA, CDR2 SQIVND (reference sequence). The CDR3 runs 20 residues. V trimming: 6 bases; J trimming: 9 bases; junction bases outside the gene matches: 27. CDR3 amino acids: CASRSPGGNWASGGMDTQYF. In DNA, the CDR3 is TGTGCCAGTAGATCCCCCGGAGGGAATTGGGCTAGCGGGGGCATGGACACGCAGTATTTT.